This T cell receptor (beta chain) was observed in a study of blood T cells in healthy people across ages (dated by TCRdb to between 2014 and 2016). With regard to the full study: Template switching captured roughly one uniquely barcoded TCR beta cDNA molecule per two T cells in model experiments. Using deep sequencing normalized with unique cDNA molecular identifiers, the study measured how TCR beta repertoire diversity changes with age. The donors were split into four age groups: young (average 16 years), middle-aged (more than 35), aged (about 56) and long-lived (approximately 80). To avoid experimental bias, donors of different ages were spread randomly across the sequencing lanes. Two additional independent replicas of 1 million unique cDNA reads from the same blood draw were analyzed for two donors (one aged 18 to 30 and one aged 80 or older). Results the study describes overall, beyond this receptor: A strong correlation was found between observed TCR beta diversity and the percentage of naive T cells measured by flow cytometry. Conclusive comparison of naive and antigen-experienced compartments was prevented by the profiling of bulk unsorted PBMCs. Because the CMV infection status of the donors was unknown, age-related changes in expanded clonotypes may potentially have been confounded. As age increased, observed TCR beta diversity per million T cells dropped in a roughly linear way, and a significant reduction was already evident by age about 40. Estimates of total diversity based on one million sequenced T cells were regarded as lower bounds and as underestimates. The long-lived group showed more naive CD4+ T cells, fewer expanded clones and increased TCR diversity than the aged group, suggesting age selection.

This clonotype was seen at least ten times. It lacks a known antigen. Nothing much larger sits one base from this clone, and base qualities are not available. The library relied on 5' RACE. For sequencing, an Illumina HiSeq 2500 was employed. A second roughly 7 to 12 cycle PCR used a sample-barcoded 5' primer and a J-beta primer mix. Each TCR beta cDNA molecule received a unique molecular identifier from a template-switch 5' adaptor carrying 12 random nucleotides. Each sample yielded at least 3 million CDR3-containing paired-end reads. The Mint cDNA synthesis kit, primed by a TRBC-specific oligonucleotide, was used to synthesize first-strand cDNA from all RNA. All cDNA was treated with uracil-DNA glycosylase and then went through a first 18-cycle PCR with the universal primers M1SS and BC2_uni_R. In the authors' own workflow: Each sample was normalized by randomly selecting 1 million high-quality reads, each carrying a distinct molecular identifier. Reads with shared molecular identifiers were discarded instead of being binned into consensus sequences. MiTCR, set to a Q25 quality threshold and the strictest error-elimination algorithm, was used for CDR3 identification, clonotype clustering and error correction. A nonparametric unseen species model with Euler transformation was used to estimate a lower bound on total TCR beta diversity. TCRdb reran the public reads through fastp at Q25 and MiXCR, keeping productive beta chains. Every entry covers one CDR3 protein and lists the most common genes and DNA from its rows. These V and J calls originate from TCRdb's pipeline instead of the authors' own analysis. This sample has 870,000 or so distinct CDR3 sequences in its table, and about 28% of those were observed once. 17% of the sample belongs to the ten largest clones.

The CDR3 runs 14 amino acids, cysteine and phenylalanine included. Only the CDR3 DNA stays, 42 bases, in frame from base 1. Trimming leaves V shorter by 3 bases and J shorter by 7 bases, with the junction holding 8 bases beyond the gene matches. As encoded in the germline V gene (reference sequence), CDR1 is MNHEY while CDR2 is SMNVEV. The 39 donors, aged roughly 6 to 100 years, were systemically healthy Caucasian individuals from Russia. Ten milliliters of peripheral blood were collected from each donor into EDTA-treated Vacutainer tubes. Ficoll-Paque density-gradient centrifugation was used to isolate PBMCs, with at least 7 million obtained per sample. Total RNA was extracted from PBMCs with Trizol reagent, with at least 5.5 micrograms obtained per sample. For every donor, flow cytometry on a PBMC aliquot measured the percentage of naive CD45RAhigh/CD27high T cells.

The clonotype comes from an elderly woman in good health. Sequencing used blood. The rearranged segments are TRBV27 and TRBJ2-7; a stretch of 8 junction bases matches TRBD2. Here is the DNA: TGTGCCAGCAGTTTGCGGGGGGCTGGAGGAGAGCAGTACTTC. Its protein is CASSLRGAGGEQYF.